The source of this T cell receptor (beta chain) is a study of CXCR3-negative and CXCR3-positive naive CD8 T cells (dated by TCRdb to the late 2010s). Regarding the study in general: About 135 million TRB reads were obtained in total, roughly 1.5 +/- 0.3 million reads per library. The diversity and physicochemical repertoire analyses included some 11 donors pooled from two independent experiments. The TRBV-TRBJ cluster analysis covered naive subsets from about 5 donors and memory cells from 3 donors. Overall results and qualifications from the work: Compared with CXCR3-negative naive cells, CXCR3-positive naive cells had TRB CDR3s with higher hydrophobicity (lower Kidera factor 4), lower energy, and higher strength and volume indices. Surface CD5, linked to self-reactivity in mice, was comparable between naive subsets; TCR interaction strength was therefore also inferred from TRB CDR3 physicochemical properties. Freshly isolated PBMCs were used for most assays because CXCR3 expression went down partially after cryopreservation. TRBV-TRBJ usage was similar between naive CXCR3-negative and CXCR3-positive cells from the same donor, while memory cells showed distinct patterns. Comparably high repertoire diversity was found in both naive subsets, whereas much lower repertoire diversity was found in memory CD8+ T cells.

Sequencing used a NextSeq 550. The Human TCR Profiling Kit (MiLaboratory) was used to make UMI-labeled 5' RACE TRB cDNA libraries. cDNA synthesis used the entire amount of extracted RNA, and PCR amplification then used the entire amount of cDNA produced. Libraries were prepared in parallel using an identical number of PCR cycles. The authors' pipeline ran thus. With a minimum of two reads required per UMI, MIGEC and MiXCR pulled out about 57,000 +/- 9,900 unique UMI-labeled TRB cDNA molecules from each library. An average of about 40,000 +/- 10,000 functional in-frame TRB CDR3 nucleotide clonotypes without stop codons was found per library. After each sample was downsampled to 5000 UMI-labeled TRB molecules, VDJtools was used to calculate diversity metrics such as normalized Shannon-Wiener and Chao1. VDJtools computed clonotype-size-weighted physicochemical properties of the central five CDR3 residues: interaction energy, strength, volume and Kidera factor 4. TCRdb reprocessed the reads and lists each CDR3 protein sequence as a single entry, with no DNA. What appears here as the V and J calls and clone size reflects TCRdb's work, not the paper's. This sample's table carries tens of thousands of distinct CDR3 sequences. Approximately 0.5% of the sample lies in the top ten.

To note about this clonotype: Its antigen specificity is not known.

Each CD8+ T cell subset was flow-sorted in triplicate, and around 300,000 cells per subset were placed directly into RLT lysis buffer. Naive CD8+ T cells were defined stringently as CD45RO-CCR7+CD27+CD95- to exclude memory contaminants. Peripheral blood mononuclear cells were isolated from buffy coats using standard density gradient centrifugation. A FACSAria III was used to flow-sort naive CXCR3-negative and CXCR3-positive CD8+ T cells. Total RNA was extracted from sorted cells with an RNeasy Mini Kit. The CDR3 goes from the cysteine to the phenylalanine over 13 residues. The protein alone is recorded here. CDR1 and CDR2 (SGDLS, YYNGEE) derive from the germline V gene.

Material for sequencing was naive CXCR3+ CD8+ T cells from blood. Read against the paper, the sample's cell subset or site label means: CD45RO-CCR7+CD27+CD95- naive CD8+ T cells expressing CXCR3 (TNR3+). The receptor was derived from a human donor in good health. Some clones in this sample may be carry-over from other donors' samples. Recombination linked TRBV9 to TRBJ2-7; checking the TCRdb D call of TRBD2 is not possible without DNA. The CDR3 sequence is CASSPRVGDEQYF.